A selection of T cell receptor beta chains follows, all from one sample in a study of blood T cell repertoires in COVID-19. Produced via immunoSEQ multiplex PCR; TCRdb's table is partial and in-frame only. The profile shows roughly 45,000 clones, roughly 90% of them singletons. Material for sequencing was peripheral blood. The origin of the receptors is a man between 60 and 75 years old with active COVID-19. Each CDR3 is given with its conserved first and last residue. D genes are given only for firm matches.

TRBV5-1	TRBJ1-1	-	TGCGCCAGCAGCCTCTCCGGGAATGAAGCTTTCTTT	CASSLSGNEAFF
TRBV19	TRBJ1-6	TRBD1	TGTGCCAGTACCGACAGGGGCGCCGCCGTCCAATCACCCCTTCACTTT	CASTDRGAAVQSPLHF
TRBV2	TRBJ2-7	TRBD2	TGTGCCAGCGGTACGGAGGGAGGGCTCGAGCAGTACTTC	CASGTEGGLEQYF
TRBV19	TRBJ2-2	-	TGTGCCAGCACCCCGCCCGAGGACACCGGGGAGCTGTTTTTT	CASTPPEDTGELFF
TRBV5-1	TRBJ2-5	TRBD1	TGCGCCAGCAGCTTGGGGGACAGGGGACAAGAGACCCAGTACTTC	CASSLGDRGQETQYF
TRBV12-3/TRBV12-4	TRBJ1-4	-	TGTGCCAGCAGTAGTGAGGAAAAACTGTTTTTT	CASSSEEKLFF
TRBV7-4	TRBJ2-2	TRBD2	TGTGCCAGCAGCATCCGACTAGCGACCACCGGGGAGCTGTTTTTT	CASSIRLATTGELFF
TRBV5-6	TRBJ1-1	-	TGTGCCAGCAGCTTGACAGGTTACACTGAAGCTTTCTTT	CASSLTGYTEAFF
TRBV3-1/TRBV3-2	TRBJ2-4	-	TGTGCCAGCAGCCAGACCGGGACACCAGACATTCAGTACTTC	CASSQTGTPDIQYF
TRBV18	TRBJ2-1	-	TGTGCCAGCTCAACTCTGGCCAGGGACTACAATGAGCAGTTCTTC	CASSTLARDYNEQFF
TRBV28	TRBJ1-2	-	TGTGCCAGCAGTATACAGGATAACTATGGCTACACCTTC	CASSIQDNYGYTF
TRBV27	TRBJ2-3	TRBD1	TGTGCCAGCAGTTTATTAGTCGGGACAGGGGTCACAGATACGCAGTATTTT	CASSLLVGTGVTDTQYF